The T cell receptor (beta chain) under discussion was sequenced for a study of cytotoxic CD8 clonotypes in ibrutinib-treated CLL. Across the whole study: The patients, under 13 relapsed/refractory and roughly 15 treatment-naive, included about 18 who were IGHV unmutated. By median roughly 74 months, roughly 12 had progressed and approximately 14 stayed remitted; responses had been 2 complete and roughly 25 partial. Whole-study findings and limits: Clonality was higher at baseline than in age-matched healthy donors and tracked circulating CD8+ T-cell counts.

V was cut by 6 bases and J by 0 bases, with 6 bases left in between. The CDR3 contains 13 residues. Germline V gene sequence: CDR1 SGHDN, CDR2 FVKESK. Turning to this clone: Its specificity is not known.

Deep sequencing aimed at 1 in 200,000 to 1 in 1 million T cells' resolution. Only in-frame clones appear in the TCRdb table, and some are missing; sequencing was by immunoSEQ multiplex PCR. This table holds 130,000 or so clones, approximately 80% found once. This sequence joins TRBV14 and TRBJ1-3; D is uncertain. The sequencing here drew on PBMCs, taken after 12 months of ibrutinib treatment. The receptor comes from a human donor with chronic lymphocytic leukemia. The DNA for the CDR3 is TGTGCCAGCAGGAGGAGCTCTGGAAACACCATATATTTT. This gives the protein CASRRSSGNTIYF.